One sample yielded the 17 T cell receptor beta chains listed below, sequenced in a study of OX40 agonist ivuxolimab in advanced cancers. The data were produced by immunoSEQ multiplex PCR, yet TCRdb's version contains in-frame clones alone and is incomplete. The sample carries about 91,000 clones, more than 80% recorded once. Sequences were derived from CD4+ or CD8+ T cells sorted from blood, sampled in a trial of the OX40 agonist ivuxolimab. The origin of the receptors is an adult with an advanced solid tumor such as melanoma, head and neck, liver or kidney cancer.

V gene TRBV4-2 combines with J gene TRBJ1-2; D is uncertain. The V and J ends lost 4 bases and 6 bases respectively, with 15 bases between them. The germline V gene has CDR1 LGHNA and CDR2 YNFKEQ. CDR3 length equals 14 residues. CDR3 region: CASSPDGLWNGYTF. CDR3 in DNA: TGTGCCAGCAGCCCTGACGGATTGTGGAATGGCTACACCTTC.

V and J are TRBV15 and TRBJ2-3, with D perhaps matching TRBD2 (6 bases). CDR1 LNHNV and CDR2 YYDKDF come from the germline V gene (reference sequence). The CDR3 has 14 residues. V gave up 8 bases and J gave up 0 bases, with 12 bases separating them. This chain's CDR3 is CATSGGASTDTQYF. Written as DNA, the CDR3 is TGTGCCACCTCCGGAGGGGCTAGCACAGATACGCAGTATTTT.

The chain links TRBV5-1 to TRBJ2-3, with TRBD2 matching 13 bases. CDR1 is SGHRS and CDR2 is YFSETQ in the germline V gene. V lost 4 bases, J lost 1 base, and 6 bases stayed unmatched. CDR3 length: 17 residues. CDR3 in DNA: TGCGCCAGCAGCCCCGGGGGGACTAGCGGGGGCACAGATACGCAGTATTTT. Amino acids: CASSPGGTSGGTDTQYF.

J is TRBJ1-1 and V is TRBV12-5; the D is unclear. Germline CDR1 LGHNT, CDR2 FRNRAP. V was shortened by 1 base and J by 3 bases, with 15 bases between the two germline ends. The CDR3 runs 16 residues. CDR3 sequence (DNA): TGTGCTAGTGGTTTGGGTACCGGGTCTAGGGACACTGAAGCTTTCTTT. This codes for CASGLGTGSRDTEAFF.

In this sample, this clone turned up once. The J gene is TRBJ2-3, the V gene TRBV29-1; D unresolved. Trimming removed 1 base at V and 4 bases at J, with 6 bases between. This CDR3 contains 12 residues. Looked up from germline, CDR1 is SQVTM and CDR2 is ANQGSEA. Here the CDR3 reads CSVEGSADTQYF. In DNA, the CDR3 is TGCAGCGTTGAAGGCTCGGCAGATACGCAGTATTTT.

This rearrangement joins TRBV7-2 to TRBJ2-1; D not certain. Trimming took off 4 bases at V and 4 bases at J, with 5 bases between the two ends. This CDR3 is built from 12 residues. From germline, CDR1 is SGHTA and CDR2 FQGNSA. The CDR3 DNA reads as TGTGCCAGCAGCTCCGCATACAATGAGCAGTTCTTC. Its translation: CASSSAYNEQFF.

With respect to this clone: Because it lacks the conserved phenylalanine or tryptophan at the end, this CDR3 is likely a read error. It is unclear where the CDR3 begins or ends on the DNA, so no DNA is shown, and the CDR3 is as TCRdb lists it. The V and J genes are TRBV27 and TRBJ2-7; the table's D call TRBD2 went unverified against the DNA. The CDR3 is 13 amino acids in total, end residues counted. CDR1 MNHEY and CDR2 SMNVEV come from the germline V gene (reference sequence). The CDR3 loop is CASSPRQGGHARL.

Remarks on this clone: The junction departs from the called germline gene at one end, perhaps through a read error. The CDR3 region is CASSRDREGTDTQYF. As DNA, the CDR3 is TGTGCTAGCAGCCGGGACAGGGAGGGCACAGATACGCAGTATTTT. This rearrangement joins TRBV7-7 to TRBJ2-3, with 9 bases aligning to TRBD1. The CDR3 runs to 15 residues. Germline V gene data show CDR1 as SSHAT and CDR2 as FNYEAQ (reference sequence).

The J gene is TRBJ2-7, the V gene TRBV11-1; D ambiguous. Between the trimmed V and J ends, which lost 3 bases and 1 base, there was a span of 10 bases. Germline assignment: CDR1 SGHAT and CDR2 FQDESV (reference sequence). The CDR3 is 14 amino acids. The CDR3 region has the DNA TGTGCCAGCAGCTTCGGCGGACCGTCCTACGAGCAGTACGTC. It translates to CASSFGGPSYEQYV.

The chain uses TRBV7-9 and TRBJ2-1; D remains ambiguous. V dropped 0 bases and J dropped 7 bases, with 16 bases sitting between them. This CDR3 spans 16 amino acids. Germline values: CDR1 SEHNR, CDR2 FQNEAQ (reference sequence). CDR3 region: CASSLARVLWMNEQFF. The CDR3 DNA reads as TGTGCCAGCAGCTTAGCGCGTGTACTGTGGATGAATGAGCAGTTCTTC.

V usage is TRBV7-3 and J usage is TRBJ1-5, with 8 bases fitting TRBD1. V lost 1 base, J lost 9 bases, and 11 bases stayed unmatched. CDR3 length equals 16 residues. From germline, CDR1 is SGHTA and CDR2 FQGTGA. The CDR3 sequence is CASSLMGRGLPGPQHF. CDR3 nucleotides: TGTGCCAGCAGCTTAATGGGCAGGGGGCTGCCCGGGCCCCAGCATTTT.

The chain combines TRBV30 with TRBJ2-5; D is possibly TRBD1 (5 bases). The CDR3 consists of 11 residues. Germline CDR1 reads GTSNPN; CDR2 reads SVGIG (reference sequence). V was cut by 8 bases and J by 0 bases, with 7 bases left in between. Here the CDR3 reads CAVTDQETQYF. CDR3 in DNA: TGTGCCGTGACAGACCAAGAGACCCAGTACTTC.

CDR3 in DNA: TGTGCCAGCAGGGCTATAGGGACTGAAGCTTTCTTT. Its protein is CASRAIGTEAFF. The chain couples TRBV27 to TRBJ1-1; D ambiguous. Trimming stripped 6 bases from V and 5 bases from J, with 10 bases between. The CDR3 has 12 amino acids. CDR1 and CDR2 from the germline V gene are MNHEY and SMNVEV (reference sequence).

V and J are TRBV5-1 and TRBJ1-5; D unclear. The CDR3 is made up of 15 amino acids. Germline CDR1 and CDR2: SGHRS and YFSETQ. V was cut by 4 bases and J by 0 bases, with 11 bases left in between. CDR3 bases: TGCGCCAGCAGCCGGGCCGGGGATAGCAATCAGCCCCAGCATTTT. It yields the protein CASSRAGDSNQPQHF.

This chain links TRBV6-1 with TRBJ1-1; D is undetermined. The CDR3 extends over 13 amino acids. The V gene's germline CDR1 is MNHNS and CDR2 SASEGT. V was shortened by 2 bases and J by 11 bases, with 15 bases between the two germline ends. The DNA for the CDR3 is TGTGCCAGCAGTGAACAGGCTCATGTATTGGCTTTCTTT. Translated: CASSEQAHVLAFF.

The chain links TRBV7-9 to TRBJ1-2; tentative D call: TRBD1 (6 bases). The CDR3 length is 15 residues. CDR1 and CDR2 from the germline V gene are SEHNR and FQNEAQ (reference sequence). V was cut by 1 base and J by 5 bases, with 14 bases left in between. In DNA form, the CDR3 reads TGTGCCAGCAGCTTAGAACGGACAGCGAAGTATGGCTACACCTTC. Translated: CASSLERTAKYGYTF.

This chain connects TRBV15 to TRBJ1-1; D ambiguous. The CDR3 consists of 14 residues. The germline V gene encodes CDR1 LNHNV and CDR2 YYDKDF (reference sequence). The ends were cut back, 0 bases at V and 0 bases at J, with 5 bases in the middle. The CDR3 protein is CATSRDFMNTEAFF. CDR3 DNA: TGTGCCACCAGCAGAGATTTTATGAACACTGAAGCTTTCTTT.